Listed here are 30 T cell receptor beta chains from one sample, sequenced in a study of molecular identifiers for immune sequencing clone quantification. In TCRdb, the PCR reads were re-called with MiXCR into one record per CDR3 protein. Altogether around 460,000 distinct CDR3 sequences are present, about a fifth being singletons, with the ten largest covering 0.84%. The specimen sequenced was naive CD8+ T cells from blood, with Jurkat cell RNA spiked in. As for subset: FACS-sorted CD8+CD4-CCR7+CD45RA+ naive T cells. These receptors all stem from a human donor in good health. Some libraries in this study had Jurkat cell RNA spiked in.

To note about this clonotype: Sequence at one end of the junction differs from germline and may be a read error. V usage is TRBV4-2 and J usage is TRBJ1-2; a weak D match, TRBD1 (5 bases). Germline V gene sequence: CDR1 LGHNA, CDR2 YNFKEQ. The CDR3 is 15 amino acids. CDR3 bases: TGTGCCAGCGGCCAAGATTCCGGGGGAGGTTATGGCTACACCTTC. It codes for CASGQDSGGGYGYTF.

This clonotype was detected only a few times. V usage is TRBV7-2 and J usage is TRBJ2-7; TRBD2 matches 9 bases. This CDR3 is built from 15 residues. V lost 2 bases to trimming and J lost 5 bases; unmatched junction nucleotides: 7. The germline gives CDR1 SGHTA, CDR2 FQGNSA. CDR3 sequence (DNA): TGTGCCAGCAGCTTATTAGCGGGAGTTGTCCACGAGCAGTACTTC. It specifies CASSLLAGVVHEQYF.

This clonotype was recorded at least ten times. The CDR3 loop reads CASSLEPGFGLETQYF. CDR3 DNA: TGTGCCAGCAGCTTAGAGCCTGGTTTCGGGTTGGAGACCCAGTACTTC. This chain links TRBV7-2 with TRBJ2-5; D call uncertain. Trimming pared 1 base from V and 5 bases from J, leaving 17 bases between. CDR1 and CDR2 from the germline V gene are SGHTA and FQGNSA. The CDR3 contains 16 residues.

The J gene is TRBJ2-7, the V gene TRBV13; TRBD1 might be the D (6 bases). Trimming pared 4 bases from V and 5 bases from J, leaving 18 bases between. Germline V gene sequence: CDR1 PRHDT, CDR2 FYEKMQ (reference sequence). This CDR3 is built from 15 residues. In DNA, the CDR3 is TGTGCCAGCAGCTCGGAACTCAGGGGTATGGACGAGCAGTACTTC. Its translation: CASSSELRGMDEQYF.

Of note for this clonotype: The junction does not match germline at one end; this may be a read error. This chain links TRBV6-1 with TRBJ2-7, with D hard to call. CDR1 is MNHNS, CDR2 SASEGT, per germline. The CDR3 sequence is 14 residues long. The CDR3 is CATSLVPSQYEQYF. The CDR3 nucleotides are TGTGCCACCAGTCTGGTCCCTTCCCAATACGAGCAGTACTTC.

The chain is built from TRBV20-1 and TRBJ1-5; unclear D gene. The CDR3 runs 10 residues. Germline CDR1 reads DFQATT; CDR2 reads SNEGSKA (reference sequence). CDR3 region: CSVNNQPQHF. The CDR3, as DNA: TGCAGCGTAAACAATCAGCCCCAGCATTTT.

This clonotype appeared many times. The chain combines TRBV5-6 with TRBJ1-1, with D possibly being TRBD1 (6 bases). The CDR3 totals 14 residues. The V gene's germline CDR1 is SGHDT and CDR2 YYEEEE. The V and J ends lost 4 bases and 6 bases respectively, with 16 bases between them. CDR3 protein: CASSAAQGLAEAFF. The CDR3, as DNA: TGTGCCAGCAGCGCGGCACAGGGACTTGCTGAAGCTTTCTTT.

This clonotype has only a few counts. The rearrangement uses TRBV5-6 and TRBJ2-5, with TRBD1 matching 8 bases. With V trimmed by 4 bases and J by 0 bases, 5 bases remained unmatched. The CDR3 has 15 residues. Germline lookup yields CDR1 SGHDT and CDR2 YYEEEE. This chain's CDR3 is CASSPRQGNQETQYF. CDR3 coding DNA: TGTGCCAGCAGCCCAAGACAGGGGAACCAAGAGACCCAGTACTTC.

In its sample, this clonotype was seen many times. The gene calls are TRBV29-1 and TRBJ2-5; the match to TRBD2 covers 10 bases. The CDR3 runs to 16 residues. Losses at the gene ends were 4 bases for V and 2 bases for J; bases not matched to a gene: 10. Germline values: CDR1 SQVTM, CDR2 ANQGSEA. The CDR3 DNA follows: TGCAGCGTTGTTTTGGCTAGCGGGAGTGGGCAAGAGACCCAGTACTTC. Protein: CSVVLASGSGQETQYF.

This clonotype has a count of ten or more. CDR3 in amino acids: CASSIGVRGGNQPQHF. The CDR3 DNA follows: TGTGCCAGTAGTATAGGGGTCAGGGGTGGCAATCAGCCCCAGCATTTT. The gene calls are TRBV19 and TRBJ1-5; possibly TRBD1 for D (6 bases). CDR1 is LNHDA and CDR2 is SQIVND in the germline V gene (reference sequence). CDR3 length: 16 residues. V was cut by 1 base and J by 2 bases, with 12 bases left in between.

A word on this clonotype: This may be a read error: a much more frequent sequence differs by one nucleotide. This chain joins TRBV28 and TRBJ2-3, with D perhaps given as TRBD1 or TRBD2 (5 bases each). This CDR3 has 15 amino acids. Germline V gene lookup returns CDR1 MDHEN and CDR2 SYDVKM. CDR3 bases: TGTGCCGGCAGTTTACTGAAGGGGACCACAGATACGCAGTATTTT. Its protein product is CAGSLLKGTTDTQYF. Combining the CDR3 with reference TRBV28 and TRBJ2-3 gives the whole variable domain DVKVTQSSRYLVKRTGEKVFLECVQDMDHENMFWYRQDPGLGLRLIYFSYDVKMKEKGDIPEGYSVSREKKERFSLILESASTNQTSMYLCAGSLLKGTTDTQYFGPGTRLTVL.

A few counts support this clonotype. Since no conserved phenylalanine or tryptophan closes the CDR3, a read error is the likely cause. The chain carries TRBV7-9 and TRBJ1-2; the match to TRBD1 covers 8 bases. V was pared by 4 bases and J by 4 bases, with 11 bases of the junction left unmatched. The germline V gene has CDR1 SEHNR and CDR2 FQNEAQ (reference sequence). The CDR3 extends over 16 amino acids. The CDR3 loop reads CASSSEDRVLLYGYTL. The DNA of the CDR3 is TGTGCCAGCAGCTCGGAGGACAGGGTCCTTCTCTATGGCTACACCCTC.

A note on this clonotype: This may come from a read error, since a much larger clone is one base off. This chain joins TRBV19 and TRBJ2-7; 9 positions agree with TRBD1. Germline CDR1 reads LNHDA; CDR2 reads SQIVND (reference sequence). CDR3 length equals 15 residues. The CDR3 loop reads CASSMGTGTPYEQCF. Here the CDR3 DNA reads TGTGCCAGTAGTATGGGGACAGGGACACCGTACGAGCAGTGCTTC.

On this clonotype itself: Possible read error: a much larger clone is one base away. The chain has TRBV27 and TRBJ1-1; D is undetermined. Per the germline V gene, CDR1 is MNHEY and CDR2 is SMNVEV (reference sequence). This CDR3 spans 13 amino acids. The CDR3 sequence: CARRWAVNTEAFF. The CDR3 DNA is TGTGCCCGCAGGTGGGCAGTAAACACTGAAGCTTTCTTT.

This clonotype was recorded at least ten times. This chain uses TRBV5-1 with TRBJ2-7; D unclear. This CDR3 spans 14 amino acids. Trimming cost V 0 bases and J 0 bases, with 7 bases left between them. Germline loops: CDR1 SGHRS, CDR2 YFSETQ. Here the CDR3 DNA reads TGCGCCAGCAGCTTGGGTCCGGACTCCTACGAGCAGTACTTC. Translating it yields CASSLGPDSYEQYF. The full variable domain, rest sourced from reference TRBV5-1 and TRBJ2-7, is KAGVTQTPRYLIKTRGQQVTLSCSPISGHRSVSWYQQTPGQGLQFLFEYFSETQRNKGNFPGRFSGRQFSNSRSEMNVSTLELGDSALYLCASSLGPDSYEQYFGPGTRLTVT.

This clonotype appeared many times. The chain links TRBV12-3 or TRBV12-4 to TRBJ1-3; D gene unclear. This CDR3 is built from 10 residues. The V end was cut by 8 bases, the J end by 6 bases, with 5 bases between. Here the CDR3 DNA reads TGTGCCAGCGGGGAAAACACCATATATTTT. The encoded protein is CASGENTIYF.

This rearrangement joins TRBV4-1 to TRBJ2-4, with TRBD2 matching 14 bases. Germline V gives CDR1 MGHRA, CDR2 YSYEKL. The CDR3 has 20 residues. V was pared by 2 bases and J by 1 base, with 10 bases of the junction left unmatched. CDR3 protein: CASSQLGLAGESRAKNIQYF. CDR3 in DNA: TGCGCCAGCAGCCAACTGGGACTAGCGGGAGAGAGCAGGGCCAAAAACATTCAGTACTTC.

In this sample, this clonotype turned up many times. J is TRBJ2-7 and V is TRBV5-1; TRBD1 matches 10 bases. With 6 bases clipped from V and 5 bases from J, the junction kept 8 bases outside the gene matches. Germline V gives CDR1 SGHRS, CDR2 YFSETQ. This CDR3 is built from 14 residues. CDR3 sequence (DNA): TGCGCCAGCACCTCCGGGACAGGGGCCGACGAGCAGTACTTC. Amino acid sequence: CASTSGTGADEQYF. The full variable domain, in which reference TRBV5-1 and TRBJ2-7 provide the parts outside the CDR3, is KAGVTQTPRYLIKTRGQQVTLSCSPISGHRSVSWYQQTPGQGLQFLFEYFSETQRNKGNFPGRFSGRQFSNSRSEMNVSTLELGDSALYLCASTSGTGADEQYFGPGTRLTVT.

This clonotype showed up many times. The chain employs TRBV7-9 and TRBJ1-5; maybe TRBD1 (6 bases). The CDR3 has 14 amino acids. Germline V CDR1 and CDR2: SEHNR, FQNEAQ (reference sequence). Trimming shortened V by 4 bases and J by 4 bases, and 11 bases separated the two germline ends. CDR3 coding DNA: TGTGCCAGCAGCTCAACAACAGGGAATCAGCCCCAGCATTTT. Encoded protein: CASSSTTGNQPQHF.

This clonotype was seen ten or more times. The rearrangement joins TRBV7-6 to TRBJ1-1; D gene uncertain. V gave up 0 bases and J gave up 0 bases, with 5 bases separating them. CDR3 size: 14 residues. The germline V gene has CDR1 SGHVS and CDR2 FNYEAQ. The CDR3 sequence: CASSLARMNTEAFF. The CDR3 DNA reads TGTGCCAGCAGCTTAGCCCGGATGAACACTGAAGCTTTCTTT.

This clonotype was observed a few times. V and J are TRBV28 and TRBJ2-7; D gene unclear. V lost 6 bases, J lost 2 bases, and 8 bases lay in between. The CDR3 has 12 amino acids. The germline gives CDR1 MDHEN, CDR2 SYDVKM. The DNA for the CDR3 is TGTGCCAGCAGGACACCCACCTACGAGCAGTACTTC. This codes for CASRTPTYEQYF.

Concerning this clonotype itself: A clone one base away is much larger, so this may be a read error. This sequence joins TRBV5-1 and TRBJ2-7; D is unresolved. From germline, CDR1 is SGHRS and CDR2 YFSETQ. This CDR3 has 15 amino acids. The CDR3 region is CASCLDTGRSYEQYF. The CDR3 nucleotides are TGCGCCAGCTGCTTGGATACCGGCCGCTCCTACGAGCAGTACTTC.

The chain recombines TRBV6-1 with TRBJ2-7, with 7 bases matching TRBD1. The V and J ends lost 2 bases and 3 bases, in that order; junction bases with no gene match: 19. The germline CDR1 and CDR2 sequences are MNHNS and SASEGT. CDR3 size: 19 residues. The CDR3 loop reads CASSEYWTGGLGTLYEQYF. CDR3 nucleotide sequence: TGTGCCAGCAGTGAATATTGGACAGGTGGCTTGGGAACCCTCTACGAGCAGTACTTC.

The rearrangement links TRBV28 to TRBJ2-7, with D perhaps TRBD2 (7 bases). The V and J ends lost 3 bases and 6 bases respectively, with 18 bases between them. The CDR3 totals 15 residues. In germline, CDR1 is MDHEN, CDR2 SYDVKM. As DNA, the CDR3 is TGTGCCAGCAGTTTGTCTCGGGGGGCATTTTGCGAGCAGTACTTC. It specifies CASSLSRGAFCEQYF.

This clonotype was observed many times. The chain couples TRBV29-1 to TRBJ2-2, with 11 bases identical to TRBD2. The CDR3 length is 14 residues. The germline gives CDR1 SQVTM, CDR2 ANQGSEA. The V and J ends lost 6 bases and 5 bases, in that order; junction bases with no gene match: 5. In nucleotides, the CDR3 is TGCAGCGTCCGGGGGACTAGCGGTACCGGGGAGCTGTTTTTT. Its protein product is CSVRGTSGTGELFF.

Points on this clonotype: A read error may be the cause here, since a much bigger clone is one base away. The chain has TRBV4-1 and TRBJ2-2; 8 bases line up with TRBD2. J lost 7 bases, V lost 4 bases, and 11 bases had no gene match. The CDR3 has 16 amino acids. Germline loops: CDR1 MGHRA, CDR2 YSYEKL. The CDR3 spells CASSRAIGRAGGELFF. In DNA, the CDR3 is TGCGCCAGCAGCCGAGCTATCGGGAGGGCCGGCGGGGAGCTGTTTTTT.

In this sample, this clonotype turned up a few times. V usage is TRBV7-3 and J usage is TRBJ2-3; tentatively, D is TRBD2 (6 bases). CDR1 SGHTA and CDR2 FQGTGA come from the germline V gene. CDR3 length: 14 residues. V shed 5 bases and J shed 5 bases, with 14 bases lying between them. In nucleotides, the CDR3 is TGTGCCAGCAGCCCCCTCGCGGGACTAGATACGCAGTATTTT. Protein: CASSPLAGLDTQYF.

In the case of this clonotype: At one of its ends the junction is not consistent with the germline gene, which may arise from a read error. The rearrangement joins TRBV7-9 to TRBJ2-2; D is unclear. The CDR3 is 14 amino acids. Germline lookup yields CDR1 SEHNR and CDR2 FQNEAQ (reference sequence). The CDR3 nucleotides are TGTGCCAGCAGCGCACACGCGAACACCGTGGAGCTGTTTTTT. Protein product: CASSAHANTVELFF. The full variable domain, completed using reference TRBV7-9 and TRBJ2-2, is DTGVSQNPRHKITKRGQNVTFRCDPISEHNRLYWYRQTLGQGPEFLTYFQNEAQLEKSRLLSDRFSAERPKGSFSTLEIQRTEQGDSAMYLCASSAHANTVELFFGEGSRLTVL.

This clonotype was counted at least ten times. The gene calls are TRBV12-3 or TRBV12-4 and TRBJ2-3; 7 bases are a match to TRBD1. V gave up 7 bases and J gave up 0 bases; unmatched junction bases: 7. There are 15 residues in the CDR3. CDR3 in DNA: TGTGCCAGCACCAAGGGGGCGGGCAGCACAGATACGCAGTATTTT. It codes for CASTKGAGSTDTQYF.

This clonotype was seen ten or more times. The CDR3 sequence: CASGGGTRAEAFF. CDR3 bases: TGTGCCAGCGGAGGCGGCACGAGGGCTGAAGCTTTCTTT. The rearrangement uses TRBV2 and TRBJ1-1; no definite D call. Trimming removed 8 bases from V and 6 bases from J, with 16 bases in between. CDR1 is SNHLY and CDR2 is FYNNEI in the germline V gene. CDR3 length: 13 residues.